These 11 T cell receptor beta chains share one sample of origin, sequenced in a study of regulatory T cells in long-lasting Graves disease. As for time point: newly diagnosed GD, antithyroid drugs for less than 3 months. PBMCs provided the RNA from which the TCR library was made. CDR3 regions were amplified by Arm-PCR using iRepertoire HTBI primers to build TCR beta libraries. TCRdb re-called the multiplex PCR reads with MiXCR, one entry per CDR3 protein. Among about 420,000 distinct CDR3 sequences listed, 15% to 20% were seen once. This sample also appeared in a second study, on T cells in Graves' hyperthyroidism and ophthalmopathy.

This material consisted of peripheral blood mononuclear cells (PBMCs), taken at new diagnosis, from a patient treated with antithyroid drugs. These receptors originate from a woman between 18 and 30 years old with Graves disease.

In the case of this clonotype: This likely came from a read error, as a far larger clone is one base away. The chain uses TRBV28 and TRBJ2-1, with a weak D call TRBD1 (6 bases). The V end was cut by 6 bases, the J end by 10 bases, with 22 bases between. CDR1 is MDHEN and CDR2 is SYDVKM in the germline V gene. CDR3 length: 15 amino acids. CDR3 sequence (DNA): TGTGCCAGCAGCTCCCCCGGGACAAACTCCTACGAGCAGTTCTTC. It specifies CASSSPGTNSYEQFF.

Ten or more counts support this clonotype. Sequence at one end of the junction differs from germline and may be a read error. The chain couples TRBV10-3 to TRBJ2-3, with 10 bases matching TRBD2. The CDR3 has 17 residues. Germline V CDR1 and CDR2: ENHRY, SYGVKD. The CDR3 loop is CAISDPSGTSATYTQYF. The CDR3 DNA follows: TGTGCCATCAGTGACCCATCCGGGACTAGCGCCACATATACGCAGTATTTT.

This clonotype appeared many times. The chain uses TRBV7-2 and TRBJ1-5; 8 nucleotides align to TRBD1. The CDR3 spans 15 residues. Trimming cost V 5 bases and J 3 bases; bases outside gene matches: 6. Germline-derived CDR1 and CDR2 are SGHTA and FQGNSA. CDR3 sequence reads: CASSPRTGTNQPQHF. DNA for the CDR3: TGTGCCAGCAGCCCCCGGACAGGGACCAATCAGCCCCAGCATTTT.

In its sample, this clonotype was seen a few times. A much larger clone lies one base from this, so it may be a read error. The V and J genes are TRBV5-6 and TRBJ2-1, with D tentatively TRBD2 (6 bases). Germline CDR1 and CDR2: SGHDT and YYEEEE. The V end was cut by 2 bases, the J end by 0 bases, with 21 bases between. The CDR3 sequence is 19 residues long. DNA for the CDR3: TGTGCCAGCAGCTTCAGGGCTTGCGGGACCAAGAGCTCCTACAATGAGCAGTTCTTC. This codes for CASSFRACGTKSSYNEQFF.

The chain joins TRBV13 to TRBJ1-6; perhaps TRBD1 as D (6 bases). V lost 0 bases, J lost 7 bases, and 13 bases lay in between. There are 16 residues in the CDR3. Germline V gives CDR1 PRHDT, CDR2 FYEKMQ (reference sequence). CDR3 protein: CASSLGRQGRNSPLHF. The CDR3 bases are TGTGCCAGCAGCTTAGGTCGTCAGGGGCGGAATTCACCCCTCCACTTT.

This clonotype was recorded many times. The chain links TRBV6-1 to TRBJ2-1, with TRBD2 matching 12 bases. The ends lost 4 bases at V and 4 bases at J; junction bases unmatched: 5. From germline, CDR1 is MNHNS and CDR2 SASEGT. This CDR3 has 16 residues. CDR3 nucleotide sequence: TGTGCCAGCAGTGGGCGGACTAGCGGGAATTACAATGAGCAGTTCTTC. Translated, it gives CASSGRTSGNYNEQFF.

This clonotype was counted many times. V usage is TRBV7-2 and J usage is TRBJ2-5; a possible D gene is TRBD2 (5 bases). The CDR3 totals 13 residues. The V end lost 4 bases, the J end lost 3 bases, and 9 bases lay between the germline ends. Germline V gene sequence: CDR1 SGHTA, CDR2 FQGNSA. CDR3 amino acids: CASSYGLEETQYF. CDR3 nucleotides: TGTGCCAGCAGCTACGGACTGGAAGAGACCCAGTACTTC.

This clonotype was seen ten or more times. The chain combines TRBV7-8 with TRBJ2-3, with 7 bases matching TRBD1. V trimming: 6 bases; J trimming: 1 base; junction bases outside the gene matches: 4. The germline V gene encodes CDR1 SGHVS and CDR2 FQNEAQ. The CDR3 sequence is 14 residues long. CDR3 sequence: CASRSGTGTDTQYF. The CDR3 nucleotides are TGTGCCAGCAGATCTGGGACAGGCACAGATACGCAGTATTTT.

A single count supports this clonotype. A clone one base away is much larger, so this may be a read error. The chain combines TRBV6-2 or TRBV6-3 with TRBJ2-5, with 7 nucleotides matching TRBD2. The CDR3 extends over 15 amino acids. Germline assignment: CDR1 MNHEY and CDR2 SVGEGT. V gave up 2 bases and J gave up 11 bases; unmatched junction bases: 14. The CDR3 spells CASSYGGSPYNEQYF. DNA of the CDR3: TGTGCCAGCAGTTACGGCGGGAGCCCCTACAATGAGCAGTACTTC.

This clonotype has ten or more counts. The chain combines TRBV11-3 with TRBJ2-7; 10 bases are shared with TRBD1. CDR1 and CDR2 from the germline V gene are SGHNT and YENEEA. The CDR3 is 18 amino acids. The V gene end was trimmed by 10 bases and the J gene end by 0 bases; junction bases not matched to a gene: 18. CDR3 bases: TGTGCCACTTACTTCCGGTGGGACAGGGGCAGTGGCTCCTACGAGCAGTACTTC. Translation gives CATYFRWDRGSGSYEQYF.

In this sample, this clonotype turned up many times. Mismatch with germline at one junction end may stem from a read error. The CDR3 nucleotides read TGTGCCAGCAGTTTGACCCGGGACAGGGGGTCTTTT. Its translation is CASSLTRDRGSF. The chain uses TRBV28 and TRBJ2-3; 11 nucleotides line up with TRBD1. From germline, CDR1 is MDHEN and CDR2 SYDVKM. This CDR3 is built from 12 residues.